This TCR beta chain was sequenced in a study of blood T cell repertoires in COVID-19. Here immunoSEQ multiplex PCR was the method, and the copy in TCRdb shows in-frame clones only, minus some. The data hold 150,000 or so clones, with 75% to 85% observed a single time. Looked up from germline, CDR1 is GTSNPN and CDR2 is SVGIG (reference sequence). The V segment lost 3 bases and the J segment 10 bases; nucleotides outside the gene matches: 10. The CDR3 consists of 15 residues. Sequenced input: peripheral blood. The source of this sequence is an elderly woman with active or convalescent COVID-19. The rearrangement joins TRBV30 to TRBJ1-6; 9 positions agree with TRBD1. CDR3 sequence reads: CAWSGTGIVGSPLHF. CDR3 nucleotides: TGTGCCTGGAGCGGGACAGGGATCGTCGGGTCACCCCTCCACTTT.